The sequence of this T cell receptor beta chain was determined in a study of OX40 agonist ivuxolimab in advanced cancers. At the level of the study: Ivuxolimab, an antibody acting as an agonist of OX40 (CD134), was used to treat patients.

The CDR3 length is 16 residues. Germline V lookup: CDR1 SEHNR, CDR2 FQNEAQ (reference sequence). V lost 5 bases, J lost 0 bases, and 6 bases stayed unmatched. Only in-frame clones appear in the TCRdb table, and some are missing; sequencing was by immunoSEQ multiplex PCR. This repertoire shows approximately 66,000 clones, approximately 90% found once; its top ten account for around 0.53%. The source was CD4+ or CD8+ T cells sorted from blood, collected in a trial of the OX40 agonist ivuxolimab. The clonotype was recovered from an adult with an advanced solid tumor such as melanoma, head and neck, liver or kidney cancer. The genes are TRBV7-9 and TRBJ1-4; 7 positions match TRBD1. CDR3 loop: CASSRNRGATNEKLFF. The CDR3 DNA is TGTGCCAGCAGCAGAAACAGGGGCGCAACTAATGAAAAACTGTTTTTT.